Given below is one T cell receptor beta chain in context. Its antigen remains unidentified. A junction end diverges from the germline sequence, so it may reflect a read error. This entry comes from a study of tumor and adjacent non-tumor tissue in lung cancer. On the study more broadly: Histology: around 13 adenocarcinoma, a couple of squamous cell carcinoma, 1 small cell lung cancer. Each sample yielded approximately 4.2 million productive TCRbeta reads on average. Notes on the study in general: Tumor repertoires had a smaller top 100 clone share than normal lung.

The library came from three nested PCR rounds adapted from ARM-PCR protocols. From the multiplex PCR reads, TCRdb called clonotypes with MiXCR, one entry per CDR3 protein. This table has about 110,000 distinct CDR3 sequences, nearly 85% appearing once. No cell sorting was done before RNA was extracted from the tissue. The CDR3 loop spans 14 amino acids. Germline V lookup: CDR1 DFQATT, CDR2 SNEGSKA (reference sequence). The sequenced material came from lung tumor tissue. The sequence derives from a man between 65 and 85 years old with non-small cell lung cancer. The V gene is TRBV20-1, the J gene TRBJ2-3, with D tentatively TRBD1 (6 bases). Here the CDR3 DNA reads TGCAGTGCTTTACACAGGGCAGGCACAGATACGCAGTGCTTT. Residues: CSALHRAGTDTQCF.